The clone carrying this TCR beta chain has a handful of counts. Antigen unknown. Through a sample-barcoded 5' primer and a J-beta primer mix, a second PCR was run for about 6 to 12 cycles. Tagging of each cDNA molecule was performed by a template-switch adaptor with 12 random nucleotides. TCRdb itself ran the 5' RACE reads through MiXCR, one entry per CDR3 protein. The table records some 790,000 distinct CDR3 sequences, around 30% of them present only once. V lost 2 bases, J lost 5 bases, and 15 bases lay in between. Germline V gives CDR1 MNHEY, CDR2 SVGAGI. This CDR3 is 16 amino acids long. The data are from a study of blood T cells in healthy people across ages. Findings and limits, study-wide: Observed TCR beta diversity showed a strong correlation with the percentage of naive T cells as measured by flow cytometry. Aged donors had fewer naive CD4+ cells and lower diversity than long-lived donors.

Sequencing was done on a sample of blood. The TCR comes from an elderly woman in good health. This chain uses TRBV6-5 with TRBJ2-2; D remains ambiguous. The CDR3 spells CASSYRVGFSTGELFF. CDR3 bases: TGTGCCAGCAGTTACCGGGTGGGGTTTAGTACCGGGGAGCTGTTTTTT.